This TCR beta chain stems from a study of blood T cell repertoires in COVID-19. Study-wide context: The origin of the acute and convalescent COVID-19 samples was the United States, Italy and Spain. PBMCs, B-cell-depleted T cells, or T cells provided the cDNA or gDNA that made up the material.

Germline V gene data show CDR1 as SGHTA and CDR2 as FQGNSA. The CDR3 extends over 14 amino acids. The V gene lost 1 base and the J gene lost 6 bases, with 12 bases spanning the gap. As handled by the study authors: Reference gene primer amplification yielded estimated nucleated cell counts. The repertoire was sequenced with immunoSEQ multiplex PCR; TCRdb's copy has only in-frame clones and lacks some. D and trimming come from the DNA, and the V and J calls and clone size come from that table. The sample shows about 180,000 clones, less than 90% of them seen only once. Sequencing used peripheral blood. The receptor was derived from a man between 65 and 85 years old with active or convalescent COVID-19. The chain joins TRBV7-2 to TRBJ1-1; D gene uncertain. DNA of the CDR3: TGTGCCAGCAGCTTAGTACCACCGAGGGCTGAAGCTTTCTTT. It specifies CASSLVPPRAEAFF. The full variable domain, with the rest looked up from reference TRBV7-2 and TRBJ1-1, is GAGVSQSPSNKVTEKGKDVELRCDPISGHTALYWYRQSLGQGLEFLIYFQGNSAPDKSGLPSDRFSAERTGGSVSTLTIQRTQQEDSAVYLCASSLVPPRAEAFFGQGTRLTVV.